This T cell receptor (beta chain) originates from a study of T-cell reconstitution after alpha-beta-depleted transplantation in children. The library targeted TCRbeta and was prepared with unique molecular identifiers. TCRdb ran MiXCR on the PCR reads and lists one entry per CDR3 protein. Seen here are over 550,000 distinct CDR3 sequences, roughly a tenth observed once, and the top ten hold less than 5%. Germline V gene sequence: CDR1 SGHTA, CDR2 FQGNSA. V was cut by 0 bases and J by 7 bases, with 13 bases left in between. The CDR3 runs 14 residues. This clonotype was counted many times. V is TRBV7-2 and J is TRBJ2-7; possible D gene TRBD1, 7 bases. The clonotype was recovered from a human donor who donated a stem cell graft to a child with acute myeloid leukemia. The sequencing used PBMCs from the stem cell graft donor, collected from the stem cell graft. DNA of the CDR3: TGTGCCAGCAGCTTAGCGAGGGCAGGGGGGGAGCAGTACTTC. It is translated as CASSLARAGGEQYF.